These 4 T cell receptor beta chains share one sample of origin, sequenced in a study of T cells in women clearing cervical HPV infection (dated by TCRdb to 2016 to 2018). The library was obtained by the immunoSEQ multiplex PCR assay. In its TCRdb copy, this immuneACCESS table keeps in-frame sequences only and misses some clones. Where compared with another copy, unresolved V genes explain less than half of these, and the others have no known cause. This sample's listing comprises tens of thousands of clones. The top ten hold more than 9% of the sample. The sequencing sample was made of blood buffy coat. These receptors were taken from a woman aged 18-70 years with a cervical HPV16 infection that either progressed to CIN3+ or cleared (not recorded which).

The CDR3 loop is CSVLRQESYNEQFF. Incomplete CDR3 DNA: TGCAGCGTTCTTAGACAGGAGTCCTACAATGAG. The V gene is TRBV29-1, the J gene TRBJ2-1; D may be TRBD1 (6 bases). Coverage ceases 3 residues before the CDR3 finishes, and the germline J gene fills in the end. V lost 5 bases and J lost 1, with 12 bases in between. The germline CDR1 and CDR2 sequences are SQVTM and ANQGSEA. This CDR3 is 14 amino acids long.

Note on this clone: The CDR3 is cut off 3 residues early in the read; its end comes from the germline J gene. V usage is TRBV19 and J usage is TRBJ1-1, with D unclear. V lost 6 bases, J lost 1 base, and 9 bases lay in between. CDR3 length: 13 amino acids. Germline CDR1 LNHDA, CDR2 SQIVND (reference sequence). CDR3 region: CASSVGWNTEAFF. The CDR3 DNA, read in part, is TGTGCCAGTAGCGTAGGGTGGAACACTGAA.

A word on this clone: At one boundary the junction diverges from the germline segment, which might be a read error. The read terminates 3 residues before the CDR3 end, so the remaining end is supplied by the germline J gene. The chain joins TRBV4-2 to TRBJ1-3; D possibly corresponds to TRBD1 (6 bases). From germline, CDR1 is LGHNA and CDR2 YNFKEQ. This CDR3 contains 16 residues. The sequenced part of the CDR3 DNA is TGCGCCAGCAGCCAAGTGTCCAGGGGCTCTGGAAACACC. This sequence encodes CASSQVSRGSGNT. The full CDR3 protein reads CASSQVSRGSGNTIYF.

For this clone: Read coverage stops 3 residues before the CDR3 terminus; the germline J gene supplies the remainder. The rearrangement uses TRBV6-2 or TRBV6-3 and TRBJ2-5, with TRBD2 matching over 9 bases. The CDR3 length is 17 residues. Germline V gives CDR1 MNHEY, CDR2 SVGEGT. V dropped 7 bases and J dropped 0; count of bases not matched to a gene: 12. CDR3 protein: CASTRRLAGRYQETQYF. Partial CDR3 DNA: TGTGCCAGCACCCGGCGGCTAGCGGGGAGGTACCAAGAGACC.